The 30 T cell receptor beta chains presented below share a single source sample, sequenced in a study of early T cells in non-severe SARS-CoV-2 infection. From the 5' RACE reads, TCRdb called clonotypes with MiXCR, one entry per CDR3 protein. The sample lists about 76,000 distinct CDR3 sequences, around 11% occurring once. Source material: whole blood. Receptors originate from an adult who was a healthcare worker with PCR-confirmed SARS-CoV-2 infection or an uninfected control (not recorded which).

In its sample, this clonotype was seen many times. J is TRBJ1-2 and V is TRBV3-1; unclear D gene. CDR3 length: 15 residues. Trimming pared 0 bases from V and 8 bases from J, leaving 16 bases between. Per the germline V gene, CDR1 is LGHDT and CDR2 is YNNKEL (reference sequence). CDR3 DNA: TGTGCCAGCAGCCAAGATACAGTACATGGACGAGGCTACACCTTC. It translates to CASSQDTVHGRGYTF. Supplemented by reference TRBV3-1 and TRBJ1-2, the full variable domain reads DTAVSQTPKYLVTQMGNDKSIKCEQNLGHDTMYWYKQDSKKFLKIMFSYNNKELIINETVPNRFSPKSPDKAHLNLHINSLELGDSAVYFCASSQDTVHGRGYTFGSGTRLTVV.

The table lists this clonotype with many counts. The chain links TRBV7-9 to TRBJ2-7; 12 bases align to TRBD1. Germline CDR1 SEHNR, CDR2 FQNEAQ (reference sequence). The CDR3 is 13 amino acids. Trimming removed 5 bases from V and 5 bases from J; junction bases left unmatched: 1. The CDR3 nucleotides are TGTGCCAGCAGCGGGACAGGGGGCAACGAGCAGTACTTC. It translates to CASSGTGGNEQYF.

The genes are TRBV14 and TRBJ1-1; no clear D gene. Germline V gene lookup returns CDR1 SGHDN and CDR2 FVKESK. The CDR3 covers 13 residues. Trimming removed 3 bases at V and 0 bases at J, with 5 bases between. The CDR3 bases are TGTGCCAGCAGCCAGGCCTTGAACACTGAAGCTTTCTTT. The encoded protein is CASSQALNTEAFF.

The V call is TRBV7-2, the J call TRBJ1-3; 8 positions agree with TRBD1. The length of the CDR3 is 15 residues. The junction had 7 bases not matched to a gene; V was cut back by 5 bases and J by 4 bases. Germline CDR1 SGHTA, CDR2 FQGNSA. The CDR3 loop is CASSIPTGAGNTIYF. The CDR3 DNA is TGTGCCAGCAGCATTCCGACAGGGGCAGGAAACACCATATATTTT.

This clonotype came up many times. The CDR3 DNA reads as TGTGCCAGCATTCTCGGGACTGACTCCTACGAGCAGTACTTC. The encoded protein is CASILGTDSYEQYF. The chain links TRBV2 to TRBJ2-7, with D tentatively TRBD2 (6 bases). The V end was cut by 7 bases, the J end by 0 bases, with 13 bases between. CDR1 is SNHLY, CDR2 FYNNEI, per germline. The CDR3 runs to 14 residues.

This clonotype was found many times. The chain is built from TRBV10-1 and TRBJ2-1; D assignment may be TRBD1 or TRBD2 (5 bases each). CDR3 length: 14 amino acids. CDR1 is WNHNN and CDR2 is SYGVQD in the germline V gene (reference sequence). Between the trimmed V and J ends, which lost 2 bases and 2 bases, there was a span of 7 bases. The CDR3 reads CASSEEGPYNEQFF. CDR3 nucleotides: TGCGCCAGCAGTGAGGAGGGGCCCTACAATGAGCAGTTCTTC.

Details on this clonotype: This may stem from a read error, because a much larger clone lies one nucleotide away. The chain joins TRBV7-9 to TRBJ1-2; the D is unclear. From germline, CDR1 is SEHNR and CDR2 FQNEAQ (reference sequence). V lost 6 bases to trimming and J lost 7 bases, with 15 bases between them. The CDR3 contains 13 residues. CDR3: CASSFGVVGGYTF. The CDR3 bases are TGTGCCAGCAGTTTCGGGGTTGTTGGTGGCTACACCTTC.

This chain joins TRBV19 and TRBJ2-1, with a possible D match to TRBD2 (6 bases). V shed 7 bases and J shed 0 bases, with 13 bases lying between them. This CDR3 is built from 15 residues. CDR1 is LNHDA, CDR2 SQIVND, per germline (reference sequence). The CDR3 here is CASTLSGPSYNEQFF. In DNA form, the CDR3 reads TGTGCCAGTACCCTTAGCGGACCCTCCTACAATGAGCAGTTCTTC.

V gene TRBV13 combines with J gene TRBJ1-5, with D hard to call. The CDR3 covers 13 residues. Germline V CDR1 and CDR2: PRHDT, FYEKMQ (reference sequence). Between the trimmed V and J ends, which lost 4 bases and 2 bases, there was a span of 6 bases. Written as DNA, the CDR3 is TGTGCCAGCAGCTCCTCAGGCAATCAGCCCCAGCATTTT. Translated, it gives CASSSSGNQPQHF.

This clonotype was seen at least ten times. The chain recombines TRBV5-5 with TRBJ1-1, with D perhaps TRBD1 (5 bases). CDR1 and CDR2 (germline): SGHKS, YYEKEE (reference sequence). V was pared by 2 bases and J by 2 bases, with 7 bases between. This CDR3 has 13 amino acids. The DNA of the CDR3 is TGTGCCAGCAGCTTCCAGGGAAACACTGAAGCTTTCTTT. Translation gives CASSFQGNTEAFF.

This clonotype was counted ten times or more. The CDR3 reads CASSLSPGYSYYGYTF. DNA for the CDR3: TGTGCCAGCAGCTTGTCTCCAGGGTATTCCTACTATGGCTACACCTTC. The chain couples TRBV5-8 to TRBJ1-2; D might be TRBD1 (5 bases). The V end lost 1 base, the J end lost 3 bases, and 16 bases lay between the germline ends. There are 16 residues in the CDR3. The germline CDR1 and CDR2 sequences are SGHTS and YDEGEE.

This clonotype was counted ten times or more. The chain combines TRBV27 with TRBJ2-7, with 8 bases fitting TRBD2. This CDR3 is 14 amino acids long. Germline V CDR1 and CDR2: MNHEY, SMNVEV (reference sequence). J lost 2 bases, V lost 8 bases, and 8 bases had no gene match. CDR3 sequence reads: CASREGRGAYEQYF. CDR3 DNA sequence: TGTGCCAGCCGGGAGGGGAGGGGGGCCTACGAGCAGTACTTC.

This clonotype was recorded many times. The chain joins TRBV5-5 to TRBJ1-4; D may be TRBD1 (5 bases). This CDR3 spans 15 amino acids. Trimming took 4 bases from V and 6 from J, leaving 16 bases between them. Per the germline V gene, CDR1 is SGHKS and CDR2 is YYEKEE (reference sequence). CDR3 sequence: CASSPGAGEHEKLFF. DNA of the CDR3: TGTGCCAGCAGCCCCGGAGCGGGGGAGCATGAAAAACTGTTTTTT.

The chain couples TRBV5-1 to TRBJ1-2, with TRBD1 matching over 8 bases. With 2 bases clipped from V and 9 bases from J, the junction kept 12 bases outside the gene matches. CDR1 SGHRS and CDR2 YFSETQ come from the germline V gene. CDR3 length equals 15 residues. Written as DNA, the CDR3 is TGCGCCAGCAGCTTCCCAGGGGGCGCGGGCGATAGCTACACCTTC. Residues: CASSFPGGAGDSYTF. Full variable domain (missing parts from reference TRBV5-1 and TRBJ1-2): KAGVTQTPRYLIKTRGQQVTLSCSPISGHRSVSWYQQTPGQGLQFLFEYFSETQRNKGNFPGRFSGRQFSNSRSEMNVSTLELGDSALYLCASSFPGGAGDSYTFGSGTRLTVV.

This clonotype was counted many times. The V call is TRBV6-1, the J call TRBJ1-2; 7 bases map to TRBD1. From germline, CDR1 is MNHNS and CDR2 SASEGT. Losses at the gene ends were 0 bases for V and 4 bases for J; bases not matched to a gene: 5. This CDR3 comprises 15 residues. CDR3 nucleotide sequence: TGTGCCAGCAGTGAAGCATGGACAGGAAGCTATGGCTACACCTTC. This gives the protein CASSEAWTGSYGYTF.

The rearrangement links TRBV5-5 to TRBJ1-3, with 11 bases lining up with TRBD1. V was clipped by 4 bases and J by 4 bases; unmatched bases: 7. This CDR3 is 16 amino acids long. Looked up from germline, CDR1 is SGHKS and CDR2 is YYEKEE (reference sequence). CDR3 region: CASSPGQGARGNTIYF. For the CDR3, the DNA is TGTGCCAGCAGCCCTGGACAGGGGGCGCGGGGAAACACCATATATTTT.

This clonotype was recorded many times. The gene calls are TRBV7-2 and TRBJ2-7, with 7 bases matching TRBD1. Germline loops: CDR1 SGHTA, CDR2 FQGNSA. J gave up 5 bases and V 1 base, and 5 bases lay outside the gene matches. CDR3 length equals 14 residues. This CDR3 is CASSLGGGRNEQYF. CDR3 sequence (DNA): TGTGCCAGCAGCTTAGGAGGGGGCAGAAACGAGCAGTACTTC.

The CDR3 loop reads CASSRATGELFF. The DNA for the CDR3 is TGTGCCAGTTCCCGGGCCACCGGGGAGCTGTTTTTT. The V call is TRBV9, the J call TRBJ2-2; D gene uncertain. The CDR3 runs 12 residues. Trimming removed 8 bases at V and 4 bases at J, with 9 bases between. Per germline, CDR1 SGDLS and CDR2 YYNGEE.

The rearrangement joins TRBV7-2 to TRBJ2-3; 8 nucleotides match TRBD2. Losses at the gene ends were 6 bases for V and 6 bases for J; bases not matched to a gene: 5. Per the germline V gene, CDR1 is SGHTA and CDR2 is FQGNSA. CDR3 length equals 13 residues. The CDR3 sequence: CASSYREGDTQYF. The CDR3 DNA follows: TGTGCCAGCAGTTACCGGGAGGGGGATACGCAGTATTTT.

This clonotype was seen a few times. The rearrangement links TRBV7-9 to TRBJ2-5, with no clear D. The V end lost 7 bases, the J end lost 0 bases, and 9 bases lay between the germline ends. Germline assignment: CDR1 SEHNR and CDR2 FQNEAQ (reference sequence). The CDR3 has 13 residues. The CDR3 DNA is TGTGCCAGCACCCCCGGACACCAAGAGACCCAGTACTTC. Amino acids: CASTPGHQETQYF.

Here the CDR3 reads CASSSPRDRGARETQYF. The DNA of the CDR3 is TGTGCCAGCAGTTCCCCCCGGGACAGGGGGGCTCGAGAGACCCAGTACTTC. The V gene is TRBV28, the J gene TRBJ2-5; 11 positions agree with TRBD1. CDR3 size: 17 residues. Germline V CDR1 and CDR2: MDHEN, SYDVKM. Germline trimming cut 4 bases from V and 4 bases from J; bases unmatched to any gene: 11.

This chain links TRBV12-3 or TRBV12-4 with TRBJ1-1; TRBD1 aligns across 9 bases. This CDR3 is built from 15 residues. Losses at the gene ends were 6 bases for V and 0 bases for J; bases not matched to a gene: 5. The CDR3 sequence: CASRANRGLNTEAFF. The CDR3 nucleotides read TGTGCCAGCAGAGCAAACAGGGGGCTGAACACTGAAGCTTTCTTT.

The sample holds many counts of this clonotype. The genes are TRBV7-6 and TRBJ2-3, with TRBD2 matching 10 bases. Trimming at V came to 4 bases and at J to 7 bases, leaving 23 bases not matched to a gene. The CDR3 is 20 residues long. Germline values: CDR1 SGHVS, CDR2 FNYEAQ. The CDR3 loop is CASSSPSERGGGSPRNTQYF. CDR3 sequence (DNA): TGTGCCAGCAGCTCCCCTAGCGAGCGGGGGGGCGGATCTCCCCGCAATACGCAGTATTTT.

The V gene is TRBV29-1, the J gene TRBJ2-3; no definite D call. V was shortened by 3 bases and J by 2 bases, with 6 bases between the two germline ends. CDR1 is SQVTM, CDR2 ANQGSEA, per germline. There are 12 residues in the CDR3. In nucleotides, the CDR3 is TGCAGCGTTGATGCCAACACAGATACGCAGTATTTT. Amino acid sequence: CSVDANTDTQYF.

The chain uses TRBV11-2 and TRBJ1-2; TRBD1 aligns across 7 bases. CDR3 length equals 17 residues. With V trimmed by 5 bases and J by 1 base, 13 bases remained unmatched. Per germline, CDR1 SGHAT and CDR2 FQNNGV. CDR3: CASSPLWGQTFNYGYTF. The CDR3 DNA is TGTGCCAGCAGCCCACTCTGGGGACAGACCTTTAACTATGGCTACACCTTC. The full variable domain, with the rest looked up from reference TRBV11-2 and TRBJ1-2, is EAGVAQSPRYKIIEKRQSVAFWCNPISGHATLYWYQQILGQGPKLLIQFQNNGVVDDSQLPKDRFSAERLKGVDSTLKIQPAKLEDSAVYLCASSPLWGQTFNYGYTFGSGTRLTVV.

The V call is TRBV5-4, the J call TRBJ2-3; 11 nucleotides match TRBD2. Germline-derived CDR1 and CDR2 are SGHNT and YYREEE (reference sequence). The CDR3 runs 17 residues. Trimming removed 4 bases from V and 1 base from J; junction bases left unmatched: 8. For the CDR3, the DNA is TGTGCCAGCAGCCGGGGCGCTAGCGGGGGGCGCACAGATACGCAGTATTTT. It specifies CASSRGASGGRTDTQYF.

The rearrangement links TRBV30 to TRBJ2-3; TRBD2 matches at 7 bases. This CDR3 has 14 residues. Looked up from germline, CDR1 is GTSNPN and CDR2 is SVGIG (reference sequence). Trimming removed 0 bases from V and 3 bases from J; junction bases left unmatched: 3. CDR3 in amino acids: CAWSVGGLTDTQYF. CDR3 DNA: TGTGCCTGGAGTGTGGGAGGGCTGACAGATACGCAGTATTTT.

This clonotype came up a few times. The chain is built from TRBV21-1 and TRBJ1-6; no DNA check was done on the table's D call, TRBD1. TRBV21-1 is recorded as a pseudogene. CDR3 length: 18 amino acids. DNA for the CDR3: TGTGCCAGCAGCAAAGCGCGGCAGGGGTGGAACTATAATTCACCCCTCCACTTT. Residues: CASSKARQGWNYNSPLHF.

The genes are TRBV6-5 and TRBJ1-1; the D is unclear. This CDR3 spans 15 amino acids. CDR1 and CDR2 (germline): MNHEY, SVGAGI. V dropped 4 bases and J dropped 2 bases, with 14 bases sitting between them. As DNA, the CDR3 is TGTGCCAGCAGTTCCAATCTCAAGCTTAACACTGAAGCTTTCTTT. Encoded protein: CASSSNLKLNTEAFF.

This clonotype was detected ten times or more. The genes are TRBV5-4 and TRBJ2-3; the match to TRBD2 covers 11 bases. The V and J ends lost 5 bases and 4 bases, in that order; junction bases with no gene match: 6. CDR1 SGHNT and CDR2 YYREEE come from the germline V gene (reference sequence). The CDR3 totals 15 residues. This chain's CDR3 is CASRYSGGAADTQYF. CDR3 bases: TGTGCCAGCAGATATAGCGGGGGGGCGGCAGATACGCAGTATTTT.